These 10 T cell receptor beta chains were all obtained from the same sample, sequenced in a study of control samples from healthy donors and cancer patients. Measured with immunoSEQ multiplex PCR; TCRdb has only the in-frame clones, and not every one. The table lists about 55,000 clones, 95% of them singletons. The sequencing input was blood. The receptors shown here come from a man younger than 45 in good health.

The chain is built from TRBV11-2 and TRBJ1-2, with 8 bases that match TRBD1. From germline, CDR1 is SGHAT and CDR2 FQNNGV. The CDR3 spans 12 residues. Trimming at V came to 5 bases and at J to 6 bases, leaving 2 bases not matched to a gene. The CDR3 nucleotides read TGTGCCAGCAGCCCGGGACAGGATGGCTACACCTTC. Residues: CASSPGQDGYTF.

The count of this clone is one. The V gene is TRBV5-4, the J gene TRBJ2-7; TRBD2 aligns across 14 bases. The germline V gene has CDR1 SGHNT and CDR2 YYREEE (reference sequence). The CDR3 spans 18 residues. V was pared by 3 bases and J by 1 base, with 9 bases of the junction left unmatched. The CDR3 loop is CASSWAGTSGSRSYEQYF. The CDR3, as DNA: TGTGCCAGCAGCTGGGCCGGGACTAGCGGGAGCCGATCCTACGAGCAGTACTTC. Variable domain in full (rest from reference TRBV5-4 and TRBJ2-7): ETGVTQSPTHLIKTRGQQVTLRCSSQSGHNTVSWYQQALGQGPQFIFQYYREEENGRGNFPPRFSGLQFPNYSSELNVNALELDDSALYLCASSWAGTSGSRSYEQYFGPGTRLTVT.

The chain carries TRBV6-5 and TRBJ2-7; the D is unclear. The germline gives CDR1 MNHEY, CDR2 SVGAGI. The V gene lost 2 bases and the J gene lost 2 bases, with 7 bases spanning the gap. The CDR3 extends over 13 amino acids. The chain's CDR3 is CASSYEQAYEQYF. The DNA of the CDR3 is TGTGCCAGCAGTTACGAACAAGCCTACGAGCAGTACTTC.

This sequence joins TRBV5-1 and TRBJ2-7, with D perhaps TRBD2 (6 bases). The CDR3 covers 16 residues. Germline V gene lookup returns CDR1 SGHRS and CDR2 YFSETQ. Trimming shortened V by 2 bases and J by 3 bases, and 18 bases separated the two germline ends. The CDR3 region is CASSFSVGGGIYEQYF. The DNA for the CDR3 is TGCGCCAGCAGCTTCTCGGTGGGAGGAGGAATCTACGAGCAGTACTTC. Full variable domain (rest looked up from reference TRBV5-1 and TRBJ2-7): KAGVTQTPRYLIKTRGQQVTLSCSPISGHRSVSWYQQTPGQGLQFLFEYFSETQRNKGNFPGRFSGRQFSNSRSEMNVSTLELGDSALYLCASSFSVGGGIYEQYFGPGTRLTVT.

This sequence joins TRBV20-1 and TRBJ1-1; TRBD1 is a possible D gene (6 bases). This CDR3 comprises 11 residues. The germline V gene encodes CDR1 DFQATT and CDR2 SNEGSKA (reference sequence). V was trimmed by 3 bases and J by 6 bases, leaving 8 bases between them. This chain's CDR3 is CSARGHAEAFF. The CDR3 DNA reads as TGCAGTGCTAGGGGACACGCTGAAGCTTTCTTT.

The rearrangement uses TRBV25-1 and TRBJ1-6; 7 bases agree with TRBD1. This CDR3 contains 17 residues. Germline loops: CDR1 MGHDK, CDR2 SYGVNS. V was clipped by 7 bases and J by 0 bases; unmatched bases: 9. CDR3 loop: CASKGRDSGSYNSPLHF. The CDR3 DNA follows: TGTGCCAGCAAAGGCCGGGACAGTGGCTCCTATAATTCACCCCTCCACTTT.

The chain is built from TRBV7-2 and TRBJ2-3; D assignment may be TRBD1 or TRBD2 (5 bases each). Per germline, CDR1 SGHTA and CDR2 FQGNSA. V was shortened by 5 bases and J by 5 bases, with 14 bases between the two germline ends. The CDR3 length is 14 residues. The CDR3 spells CASSPRDGEDTQYF. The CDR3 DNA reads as TGTGCCAGCAGCCCCAGGGACGGGGAAGATACGCAGTATTTT.

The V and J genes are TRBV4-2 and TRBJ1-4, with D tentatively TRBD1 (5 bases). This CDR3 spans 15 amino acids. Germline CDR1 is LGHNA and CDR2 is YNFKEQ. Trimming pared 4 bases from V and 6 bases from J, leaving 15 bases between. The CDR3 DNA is TGTGCCAGCAGCCTTCAGGGTGGGCAGGATGAAAAACTGTTTTTT. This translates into CASSLQGGQDEKLFF.

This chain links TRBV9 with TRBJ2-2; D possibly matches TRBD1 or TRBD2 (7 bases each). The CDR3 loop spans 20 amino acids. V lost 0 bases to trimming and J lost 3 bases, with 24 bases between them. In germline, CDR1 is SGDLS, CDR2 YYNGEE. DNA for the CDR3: TGTGCCAGCAGCGTAGCAGGGGGGGCAGGGGGGAAAGGGGACACCGGGGAGCTGTTTTTT. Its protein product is CASSVAGGAGGKGDTGELFF. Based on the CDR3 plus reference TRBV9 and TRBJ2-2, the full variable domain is DSGVTQTPKHLITATGQRVTLRCSPRSGDLSVYWYQQSLDQGLQFLIQYYNGEERAKGNILERFSAQQFPDLHSELNLSSLELGDSALYFCASSVAGGAGGKGDTGELFFGEGSRLTVL.

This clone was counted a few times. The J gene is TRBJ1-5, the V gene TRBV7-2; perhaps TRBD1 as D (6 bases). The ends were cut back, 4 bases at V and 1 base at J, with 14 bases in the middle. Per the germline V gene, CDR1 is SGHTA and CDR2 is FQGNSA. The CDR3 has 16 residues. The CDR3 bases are TGTGCCAGCAGCTCAACAGGGATAGGAAGCAATCAGCCCCAGCATTTT. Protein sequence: CASSSTGIGSNQPQHF.